This TCR beta chain emerged from a study of cytomegalovirus exposure and HLA in healthy donors. Study conclusions and caveats: The study recorded over 150 TCR beta chains that were cytomegalovirus-associated. In the 120 validation repertoires, approximately 93% of cluster scores exceeded 0, per a later analysis. A few chains tied to CMV proved CMV antigen-specific in vitro.

Remarks on this clone: Antigen unknown.

From the 120-subject validation cohort, which was separate from the approximately 670-subject first cohort, the donors were drawn. The assay was immunoSEQ multiplex PCR, and TCRdb's table has in-frame clones only and misses some. Found here are about 180,000 clones, around 85% of them singletons; the top ten hold 15% to 20%. This receptor was identified in a man aged 18 to 30 in good health and CMV-seropositive. Sequenced material: PBMCs.

As DNA, the CDR3 is TGTGCCAGCAGCCTGTCCTCGGGACATCTGAACACCGGGGAGCTGTTTTTT. It is translated as CASSLSSGHLNTGELFF. The V call is TRBV2, the J call TRBJ2-2, with D possibly matching TRBD1 (6 bases). CDR1 SNHLY and CDR2 FYNNEI come from the germline V gene. This CDR3 has 17 residues. The V gene lost 6 bases and the J gene lost 1 base, with 18 bases spanning the gap.